This passage covers 18 T cell receptor beta chains from one sample sequenced in a study of CD8 T cells in Susac syndrome. RNA was extracted with the RNeasy kit, and a quantity of roughly 0.45 to 1 ug was reverse transcribed using random hexamers. TCRdb re-called the immunoSEQ multiplex PCR reads with MiXCR, one entry per CDR3 protein. There are approximately 230,000 distinct CDR3 sequences in the sample; around 93% occur only once, and 0.06% to 0.08% lies in the top ten. Sequencing input: CD4+ T cells from PBMCs. The receptors stem from a human donor with multiple sclerosis.

The chain has TRBV18 and TRBJ2-7; 8 bases align to TRBD1. Trimming cost V 3 bases and J 5 bases; bases outside gene matches: 9. Germline CDR1 is KGHSH and CDR2 is LQKENI. This CDR3 region has 15 residues. The CDR3 bases are TGTGCCAGCTCACCCGACCGGACAGGGCTCCACGAGCAGTACTTC. Protein: CASSPDRTGLHEQYF.

The rearrangement uses TRBV12-3 or TRBV12-4 and TRBJ1-5; D is undetermined. Trimming took off 2 bases at V and 6 bases at J, with 8 bases between the two ends. The length of the CDR3 is 13 residues. CDR3 sequence: CASSLRVLQPQHF. The CDR3 nucleotides read TGTGCCAGCAGTTTAAGGGTCCTTCAGCCCCAGCATTTT.

This chain's CDR3 is CASSKGVPCPDSNQPQHF. The CDR3 DNA follows: TGTGCCAGCAGCAAAGGGGTGCCCTGCCCGGACAGCAATCAGCCCCAGCATTTT. The chain carries TRBV21-1 and TRBJ1-5; the DNA was not used to check the table's D call, TRBD1. TRBV21-1 is deemed a pseudogene. The CDR3 has 18 residues.

V gene TRBV7-8 combines with J gene TRBJ1-5, with D perhaps TRBD1 (6 bases). The CDR3 is made up of 14 amino acids. V was trimmed by 3 bases and J by 7 bases, leaving 13 bases between them. Germline assignment: CDR1 SGHVS and CDR2 FQNEAQ. The CDR3, as DNA: TGTGCCAGCAGCTTCAGGGGTCCCGGCCAGCCCCAGCATTTT. The encoded protein is CASSFRGPGQPQHF.

This clonotype was observed once. The rearrangement joins TRBV6-4 to TRBJ2-2, with TRBD2 identical over 8 bases. Germline V lookup: CDR1 MRHNA, CDR2 SNTAGT. With V trimmed by 0 bases and J by 1 base, 4 bases remained unmatched. CDR3 size: 17 residues. The CDR3 DNA reads as TGTGCCAGCAGTGACTCGTTAGCGGGGTTGAACACCGGGGAGCTGTTTTTT. Protein: CASSDSLAGLNTGELFF.

The CDR3, as DNA: TGTGCCAGCTCACCATTCACAGAAGACTATGGCTACACCTTC. It translates to CASSPFTEDYGYTF. The rearrangement joins TRBV18 to TRBJ1-2, with D unclear. This CDR3 spans 14 amino acids. CDR1 is KGHSH, CDR2 LQKENI, per germline. The V and J ends lost 2 bases and 3 bases respectively, with 10 bases between them.

The chain couples TRBV7-2 to TRBJ2-1, with D perhaps matching TRBD1 (5 bases). The germline gives CDR1 SGHTA, CDR2 FQGNSA. CDR3 length equals 14 residues. V was trimmed by 2 bases and J by 5 bases, leaving 10 bases between them. The CDR3 DNA is TGTGCCAGCAGCTTATGGCAGGGCAACAATGAGCAGTTCTTC. Its translation is CASSLWQGNNEQFF.

The rearrangement uses TRBV3-1 and TRBJ2-2; D remains ambiguous. Germline V gene lookup returns CDR1 LGHDT and CDR2 YNNKEL (reference sequence). The CDR3 has 10 residues. V was cut by 3 bases and J by 7 bases, with 0 bases left in between. The CDR3 bases are TGTGCCAGCAGCCACGGGGAGCTGTTTTTT. It codes for CASSHGELFF.

In nucleotides, the CDR3 is TGTGCCTGGAGTGGCACAACTGGAAACACCATATATTTT. As protein: CAWSGTTGNTIYF. This chain links TRBV30 with TRBJ1-3; D call uncertain. Germline loops: CDR1 GTSNPN, CDR2 SVGIG (reference sequence). V was clipped by 1 base and J by 2 bases, with 6 bases between them. The length of the CDR3 is 13 residues.

The chain joins TRBV13 to TRBJ2-2; D is unresolved. Trimming shortened V by 0 bases and J by 2 bases, and 7 bases separated the two germline ends. The CDR3 is 15 amino acids. Per germline, CDR1 PRHDT and CDR2 FYEKMQ (reference sequence). The CDR3 loop reads CASSLGGINTGELFF. In DNA form, the CDR3 reads TGTGCCAGCAGCTTAGGGGGCATAAACACCGGGGAGCTGTTTTTT.

The V and J genes are TRBV30 and TRBJ1-3; D uncertain. This CDR3 is built from 13 residues. CDR1 and CDR2 from the germline V gene are GTSNPN and SVGIG (reference sequence). The V and J ends lost 3 bases and 0 bases respectively, with 6 bases between them. CDR3 residues: CAWSPGSGNTIYF. The CDR3 DNA is TGTGCCTGGAGCCCCGGCTCTGGAAACACCATATATTTT.

The chain employs TRBV19 and TRBJ2-3; D is unresolved. Germline V CDR1 and CDR2: LNHDA, SQIVND (reference sequence). V was pared by 0 bases and J by 0 bases, with 13 bases between. This CDR3 region has 17 residues. The CDR3 DNA sequence: TGTGCCAGTAGTATAGATGGTGGCAGTTCTAGCACAGATACGCAGTATTTT. Protein sequence: CASSIDGGSSSTDTQYF.

This clonotype was detected a few times. The chain carries TRBV5-4 and TRBJ2-7, with D perhaps assigned TRBD1 or TRBD2 (5 bases each). The length of the CDR3 is 14 residues. Trimming took 0 bases from V and 2 from J, leaving 9 bases between them. The germline gives CDR1 SGHNT, CDR2 YYREEE (reference sequence). This CDR3 is CASSLAGRTYEQYV. Written as DNA, the CDR3 is TGTGCCAGCAGCTTGGCGGGGCGAACCTACGAGCAGTACGTC.

The chain combines TRBV20-1 with TRBJ2-7; TRBD2 matches at 7 bases. Losses at the gene ends were 0 bases for V and 4 bases for J; bases not matched to a gene: 6. CDR3 length equals 14 residues. Germline CDR1 DFQATT, CDR2 SNEGSKA (reference sequence). In DNA form, the CDR3 reads TGCAGTGCTAGAGATCGCCGGGGAGGGTACGAGCAGTACTTC. Amino acids: CSARDRRGGYEQYF.

The V call is TRBV4-1, the J call TRBJ2-1, with 10 bases fitting TRBD2. Germline V gene sequence: CDR1 MGHRA, CDR2 YSYEKL. The CDR3 has 17 amino acids. With V trimmed by 1 base and J by 8 bases, 11 bases remained unmatched. This CDR3 reads CASSQGGSGRAFDEQFF. For the CDR3, the DNA is TGCGCCAGCAGCCAAGGGGGAAGCGGGAGGGCTTTTGATGAGCAGTTCTTC.

The CDR3 DNA follows: TGTGCCAGCAGCTTACGGACAGGGATTGGGACCCAGTACTTC. Protein: CASSLRTGIGTQYF. This chain links TRBV7-9 with TRBJ2-5; TRBD1 agrees at 8 bases. From germline, CDR1 is SEHNR and CDR2 FQNEAQ (reference sequence). This CDR3 is built from 14 residues. With 2 bases clipped from V and 7 bases from J, the junction kept 6 bases outside the gene matches. The complete variable domain, with remaining parts taken from reference TRBV7-9 and TRBJ2-5, reads DTGVSQNPRHKITKRGQNVTFRCDPISEHNRLYWYRQTLGQGPEFLTYFQNEAQLEKSRLLSDRFSAERPKGSFSTLEIQRTEQGDSAMYLCASSLRTGIGTQYFGPGTRLLVL.

To note about this clonotype: One end of the junction does not line up with germline, which may come from a read error. This chain uses TRBV7-7 with TRBJ1-6; D remains ambiguous. CDR3 length: 15 residues. Germline lookup yields CDR1 SSHAT and CDR2 FNYEAQ (reference sequence). The CDR3 DNA follows: TGTGCTAGCAGCTTAACACAAGGGATCGATTCACCCCTCCACTTT. Its protein is CASSLTQGIDSPLHF.

The rearrangement uses TRBV20-1 and TRBJ1-2; D is undetermined. The V gene's germline CDR1 is DFQATT and CDR2 SNEGSKA (reference sequence). V shed 2 bases and J shed 8 bases, with 18 bases lying between them. The CDR3 covers 14 residues. CDR3 bases: TGCAGTGCTAGACCGCTAGGGCGGCCTGGGGGCTACACCTTC. Its translation is CSARPLGRPGGYTF.